Shown below are 17 T cell receptor beta chains from a single sample sequenced in a study of blood T cell repertoires in COVID-19. Clones were sequenced by immunoSEQ multiplex PCR, and TCRdb holds only the in-frame ones, with some missing. Here the sample spans about 160,000 clones, 85% to 95% being singletons. The sequenced material came from peripheral blood. These receptors all come from a man aged 50 or older with acute or convalescent COVID-19.

CDR3 region: CASSFQRGYNEQFF. The CDR3 region has the DNA TGTGCCAGCAGTTTTCAGCGGGGATACAATGAGCAGTTCTTC. This sequence joins TRBV28 and TRBJ2-1; 7 nucleotides line up with TRBD2. Germline-derived CDR1 and CDR2 are MDHEN and SYDVKM. The CDR3 extends over 14 amino acids. The trim removed 3 bases at V and 4 bases at J, leaving 3 bases unmatched. The whole variable domain, filled in from reference TRBV28 and TRBJ2-1, reads DVKVTQSSRYLVKRTGEKVFLECVQDMDHENMFWYRQDPGLGLRLIYFSYDVKMKEKGDIPEGYSVSREKKERFSLILESASTNQTSMYLCASSFQRGYNEQFFGPGTRLTVL.

The V call is TRBV3-1 (or the pseudogene TRBV3-2), the J call TRBJ1-2; D is perhaps TRBD1 (6 bases). This CDR3 has 14 residues. Deletions cut 1 base from V and 4 bases from J, with 10 bases between. Germline CDR1 reads LGHDT; CDR2 reads YNNKEL (reference sequence). The CDR3 DNA is TGTGCCAGCAGCCAAGGGACAGTGATCTATGGCTACACCTTC. Translating gives CASSQGTVIYGYTF.

The V and J genes are TRBV20-1 and TRBJ2-3; maybe TRBD2 (5 bases). In germline, CDR1 is DFQATT, CDR2 SNEGSKA (reference sequence). The V and J ends lost 3 bases and 0 bases respectively, with 19 bases between them. This CDR3 has 17 amino acids. The CDR3 spells CSASRNLLGGSTDTQYF. The CDR3 nucleotides are TGCAGTGCTAGTCGTAACCTCCTAGGAGGTAGCACAGATACGCAGTATTTT.

V and J are TRBV24-1 and TRBJ1-5; tentative D call: TRBD1 (5 bases). The CDR3 consists of 14 residues. Trimming cost V 6 bases and J 0 bases, with 8 bases left between them. In germline, CDR1 is KGHDR, CDR2 SFDVKD. CDR3 nucleotides: TGTGCCACCAGTAGACAGACTAGCAATCAGCCCCAGCATTTT. This codes for CATSRQTSNQPQHF.

This chain joins TRBV27 and TRBJ2-7; D possibly corresponds to TRBD1 (6 bases). There are 13 residues in the CDR3. Germline loops: CDR1 MNHEY, CDR2 SMNVEV (reference sequence). V gave up 6 bases and J gave up 8 bases, with 17 bases separating them. The CDR3 nucleotides read TGTGCCAGCAGCCTTATGGGGGCCGACAAGCAGTACTTC. It is translated as CASSLMGADKQYF.

V and J are TRBV6-5 and TRBJ2-3, with D perhaps TRBD1 (5 bases). Trimming cost V 4 bases and J 2 bases, with 10 bases left between them. This CDR3 comprises 14 residues. Germline assignment: CDR1 MNHEY and CDR2 SVGAGI. The CDR3 coding sequence is TGTGCCAGCAGTTCGCCAGGGTTCACAGATACGCAGTATTTT. Its translation is CASSSPGFTDTQYF.

This sequence joins TRBV20-1 and TRBJ2-6, with D possibly matching TRBD1 (6 bases). Germline assignment: CDR1 DFQATT and CDR2 SNEGSKA (reference sequence). Deletions cut 3 bases from V and 0 bases from J, with 9 bases between. This CDR3 has 15 amino acids. The CDR3 protein is CSASFRGSGANVLTF. CDR3 DNA: TGCAGTGCTAGTTTCAGGGGCTCTGGGGCCAACGTCCTGACTTTC.

The gene calls are TRBV9 and TRBJ2-1, with 12 bases matching TRBD2. Germline CDR1 is SGDLS and CDR2 is YYNGEE. This CDR3 contains 15 residues. Trimming removed 3 bases from V and 4 bases from J; junction bases left unmatched: 2. For the CDR3, the DNA is TGTGCCAGCAGCGGGGGACTAGCGGGTTACAATGAGCAGTTCTTC. It is translated as CASSGGLAGYNEQFF.

The chain carries TRBV4-1 and TRBJ2-5; tentatively, D is TRBD1 (7 bases). CDR1 is MGHRA, CDR2 YSYEKL, per germline. The V end lost 0 bases, the J end lost 1 base, and 15 bases lay between the germline ends. This CDR3 has 17 amino acids. CDR3 residues: CASSQDAGQLFQETQYF. The DNA of the CDR3 is TGCGCCAGCAGCCAAGATGCGGGACAGTTATTCCAAGAGACCCAGTACTTC.

V usage is TRBV9 and J usage is TRBJ2-2; 7 positions match TRBD2. J gave up 0 bases and V 3 bases, and 5 bases lay outside the gene matches. Looked up from germline, CDR1 is SGDLS and CDR2 is YYNGEE. The CDR3 spans 16 residues. CDR3 nucleotide sequence: TGTGCCAGCAGCGCTCTAGCGGTCGCGAACACCGGGGAGCTGTTTTTT. Amino acids: CASSALAVANTGELFF. The variable domain in full, with the rest retrieved from reference TRBV9 and TRBJ2-2, is DSGVTQTPKHLITATGQRVTLRCSPRSGDLSVYWYQQSLDQGLQFLIQYYNGEERAKGNILERFSAQQFPDLHSELNLSSLELGDSALYFCASSALAVANTGELFFGEGSRLTVL.

This sequence joins TRBV3-1 (or the pseudogene TRBV3-2) and TRBJ2-2; 8 nucleotides line up with TRBD1. Per germline, CDR1 LGHDT and CDR2 YNNKEL (reference sequence). V shed 5 bases and J 6 bases; nucleotides not matched to a gene: 8. The CDR3 consists of 15 residues. The CDR3 DNA is TGTGCCAGCAGCTTCCGCCTACAGGGGGCCGGGGAGCTGTTTTTT. Amino acids: CASSFRLQGAGELFF.

V gene TRBV4-3 combines with J gene TRBJ2-5; TRBD2 matches 9 bases. Germline-derived CDR1 and CDR2 are LGHNA and YSLEER. V gave up 2 bases and J gave up 3 bases; unmatched junction bases: 1. There are 14 residues in the CDR3. CDR3 sequence (DNA): TGCGCCAGCAGCCAACGACTAGCGGAAGAGACCCAGTACTTC. It translates to CASSQRLAEETQYF.

The chain couples TRBV9 to TRBJ2-1; 8 nucleotides agree with TRBD1. Germline-derived CDR1 and CDR2 are SGDLS and YYNGEE. This CDR3 has 16 amino acids. After removal of 0 bases from V and 6 bases from J, the junction contained 8 bases not matched to a gene. DNA of the CDR3: TGTGCCAGCAGCGTAGGGGGGACAGGTTACTTCAATGAGCAGTTCTTC. Amino acids: CASSVGGTGYFNEQFF.

The chain combines TRBV5-6 with TRBJ2-2; D uncertain. CDR3 length: 16 amino acids. The V end was cut by 1 base, the J end by 0 bases, with 10 bases between. Germline V gene data show CDR1 as SGHDT and CDR2 as YYEEEE. CDR3 nucleotide sequence: TGTGCCAGCAGCTTGATAGGCCAGGCGAACACCGGGGAGCTGTTTTTT. Translating it yields CASSLIGQANTGELFF.

The chain joins TRBV5-4 to TRBJ1-2; 10 bases align to TRBD1. There are 16 residues in the CDR3. V dropped 5 bases and J dropped 0; count of bases not matched to a gene: 7. Germline CDR1 reads SGHNT; CDR2 reads YYREEE (reference sequence). The CDR3 loop is CASRTGGGLANYGYTF. CDR3 nucleotide sequence: TGTGCCAGCAGGACAGGGGGCGGCCTCGCTAACTATGGCTACACCTTC.

The J gene is TRBJ2-1, the V gene TRBV5-1; 8 positions match TRBD1. V trimming: 8 bases; J trimming: 2 bases; junction bases outside the gene matches: 6. The CDR3 runs to 14 residues. The germline V gene has CDR1 SGHRS and CDR2 YFSETQ. The CDR3 DNA is TGCGCCAGTTCTACAGGGGGGACCTACAATGAGCAGTTCTTC. It codes for CASSTGGTYNEQFF. Variable domain in full (rest from reference TRBV5-1 and TRBJ2-1): KAGVTQTPRYLIKTRGQQVTLSCSPISGHRSVSWYQQTPGQGLQFLFEYFSETQRNKGNFPGRFSGRQFSNSRSEMNVSTLELGDSALYLCASSTGGTYNEQFFGPGTRLTVL.

This chain connects TRBV9 to TRBJ2-5, with 11 bases matching TRBD2. From germline, CDR1 is SGDLS and CDR2 YYNGEE. J lost 4 bases, V lost 4 bases, and 12 bases had no gene match. The CDR3 extends over 17 amino acids. The CDR3 here is CASSLTSGGTFGETQYF. CDR3 bases: TGTGCCAGCAGCCTAACTAGCGGGGGTACCTTCGGAGAGACCCAGTACTTC.